Below are 32 T cell receptor beta chains sequenced from a single sample in a study of immune characterization of retroperitoneal liposarcoma. TCRdb reprocessed the PCR reads via MiXCR and lists one record per CDR3 protein. The top ten hold 16% of the sample, which has 2,000 to 2,500 distinct CDR3 sequences, 36% seen once. Sequenced: tumor tissue. The receptors shown here come from a male donor with retroperitoneal liposarcoma.

This clonotype was seen only a few times. The gene calls are TRBV7-6 and TRBJ2-1; D not resolved. Deletions cut 0 bases from V and 6 bases from J, with 3 bases between. Germline V CDR1 and CDR2: SGHVS, FNYEAQ. This CDR3 is 12 amino acids long. CDR3 protein: CASSLARNEQFF. CDR3 nucleotide sequence: TGTGCCAGCAGCTTAGCTCGCAATGAGCAGTTCTTC.

V gene TRBV11-2 combines with J gene TRBJ2-5; D is unresolved. The DNA matches TRBJ2-7 better at its end, which makes the J call doubtful. There are 14 residues in the CDR3. CDR1 and CDR2 (germline): SGHAT, FQNNGV. The CDR3, as DNA: TGTGCCAGCAGCTTCGCCGGGCCCAACTACGAGCAGTACTTC. Amino acids: CASSFAGPNYEQYF.

V gene TRBV12-3 or TRBV12-4 combines with J gene TRBJ2-3; D possibly corresponds to TRBD2 (6 bases). V lost 4 bases and J lost 8, with 7 bases in between. This CDR3 is 11 amino acids long. This CDR3 is CASSSAGTQYF. The CDR3 coding sequence is TGTGCCAGCAGTTCAGCGGGTACGCAGTATTTT.

This clonotype was picked up a small number of times. V usage is TRBV7-2 and J usage is TRBJ2-5; no clear D gene. Trimming stripped 3 bases from V and 4 bases from J, with 9 bases between. CDR1 and CDR2 from the germline V gene are SGHTA and FQGNSA. This CDR3 has 13 amino acids. For the CDR3, the DNA is TGTGCCAGCAGCTTTCAGGTGGGAGAGACCCAGTACTTC. This encodes CASSFQVGETQYF.

The chain links TRBV10-2 to TRBJ2-1; TRBD1 is a possible D gene (6 bases). Matching the DNA end better, TRBJ2-7 makes the J call doubtful. Germline lookup yields CDR1 WSHSY and CDR2 SAAADI. The CDR3 runs 18 residues. Here the CDR3 DNA reads TGCGCCAGCAGTGAGTCGGGACATGCGGTCGGAGGCTCCTACGAGCAGTACTTC. Residues: CASSESGHAVGGSYEQYF.

This clonotype has only a few counts. V usage is TRBV6-4 and J usage is TRBJ2-3; no clear D. Germline values: CDR1 MRHNA, CDR2 SNTAGT. V lost 2 bases, J lost 6 bases, and 9 bases lay in between. The CDR3 runs to 13 residues. The CDR3 bases are TGTGCCAGCAGTGACAGGGATTCGGATACGCAGTATTTT. Translating gives CASSDRDSDTQYF.

The chain employs TRBV6-1 and TRBJ2-1; 10 bases are a match to TRBD2. The CDR3 length is 17 residues. With 1 base clipped from V and 7 bases from J, the junction kept 10 bases outside the gene matches. Per germline, CDR1 MNHNS and CDR2 SASEGT. The CDR3 region has the DNA TGTGCCAGCAGTGAAGTGCATAGCGGGGGGTCAGCTAATGAGCAGTTCTTC. It yields the protein CASSEVHSGGSANEQFF.

The chain couples TRBV10-3 to TRBJ2-3, with 9 bases aligning to TRBD2. The germline V gene encodes CDR1 ENHRY and CDR2 SYGVKD. This CDR3 is 16 amino acids long. V lost 6 bases to trimming and J lost 2 bases; unmatched junction nucleotides: 9. The CDR3 protein is CAIREQTSGYTDTQYF. DNA for the CDR3: TGTGCCATCAGGGAACAGACTAGCGGTTACACAGATACGCAGTATTTT.

This clonotype has only a few counts. The chain couples TRBV6-1 to TRBJ2-5; TRBD1 matches 8 bases. TRBJ2-7 explains the end of the DNA better; the J call may be wrong. The CDR3 consists of 16 residues. Germline CDR1 MNHNS, CDR2 SASEGT. CDR3 loop: CASSPRTGFSSYEQYF. The CDR3 nucleotides read TGTGCCAGCAGTCCCCGGACAGGGTTTAGCTCCTACGAGCAGTACTTC.

This rearrangement joins TRBV7-2 to TRBJ2-2; D ambiguous. Germline lookup yields CDR1 SGHTA and CDR2 FQGNSA. Trimming shortened V by 5 bases and J by 1 base, and 11 bases separated the two germline ends. The CDR3 runs to 15 residues. In DNA form, the CDR3 reads TGTGCCAGCAGCCTCACTACTATGAACACCGGGGAGCTGTTTTTT. It codes for CASSLTTMNTGELFF.

The rearrangement uses TRBV5-1 and TRBJ2-1; no clear D gene. V lost 0 bases to trimming and J lost 6 bases, with 10 bases between them. In germline, CDR1 is SGHRS, CDR2 YFSETQ. This CDR3 has 14 residues. The CDR3 sequence is CASSLGLRSNEQFF. CDR3 nucleotides: TGCGCCAGCAGCTTGGGGCTACGGAGCAATGAGCAGTTCTTC.

This clonotype is medium-sized (0.01 to 0.1%). J is TRBJ2-5 and V is TRBV7-2, with D hard to call. The closer fit of TRBJ2-7 to the DNA end suggests the J call may be wrong. CDR3 length: 14 amino acids. CDR1 and CDR2 from the germline V gene are SGHTA and FQGNSA. The DNA for the CDR3 is TGTGCCAGCAGCCCGACGGGTCAAAACTACGAGCAGTACTTC. Residues: CASSPTGQNYEQYF.

The chain carries TRBV7-1 and TRBJ2-1; TRBD2 matches 12 bases. TRBV7-1 is annotated as an ORF whose role is uncertain. V dropped 4 bases and J dropped 13; count of bases not matched to a gene: 11. The length of the CDR3 is 15 residues. DNA for the CDR3: TGTGCCAGCAGCTACGGACTAGCGGGGCAAGAGACCCAGTTCTTC. Translation: CASSYGLAGQETQFF.

Only a few counts were recorded for this clonotype. This chain connects TRBV6-1 to TRBJ1-5; 8 bases line up with TRBD1. The CDR3 totals 16 residues. Germline V lookup: CDR1 MNHNS, CDR2 SASEGT. V lost 1 base and J lost 2; bases outside the gene matches: 4. The CDR3 here is CASSEGEGQGNQPQHF. As DNA, the CDR3 is TGTGCCAGCAGTGAAGGTGAGGGACAGGGCAATCAGCCCCAGCATTTT.

The V gene is TRBV6-1, the J gene TRBJ2-3, with D maybe TRBD1 (6 bases). Germline assignment: CDR1 MNHNS and CDR2 SASEGT. CDR3 length: 14 residues. The germline V and J ends were trimmed by 4 bases and 3 bases, with 11 bases remaining between them. CDR3 protein: CASSVRGRTDTQYF. DNA for the CDR3: TGTGCCAGCAGTGTCAGGGGAAGGACAGATACGCAGTATTTT.

This clonotype occurred a few times. The chain couples TRBV7-2 to TRBJ2-4; D ambiguous. With 5 bases removed from V and 2 bases from J, the gap between germline ends came to 10 bases. Germline values: CDR1 SGHTA, CDR2 FQGNSA. This CDR3 contains 14 residues. The CDR3, as DNA: TGTGCCAGCAGCAGTTCTAATTCCAAAAACATTCAGTACTTC. It yields the protein CASSSSNSKNIQYF.

V usage is TRBV24-1 and J usage is TRBJ2-3, with 11 bases fitting TRBD2. The germline V gene has CDR1 KGHDR and CDR2 SFDVKD. The CDR3 spans 21 residues. With 2 bases clipped from V and 4 bases from J, the junction kept 19 bases outside the gene matches. The CDR3 is CATSDSMGAFHASGRPDTQYF. Here the CDR3 DNA reads TGTGCCACCAGTGATTCGATGGGGGCTTTCCACGCTAGCGGGAGGCCAGATACGCAGTATTTT.

The chain has TRBV6-1 and TRBJ2-1; D uncertain. The J call may be in error: the DNA end matches TRBJ2-7 better. Germline values: CDR1 MNHNS, CDR2 SASEGT. This CDR3 is 13 amino acids long. The CDR3 coding sequence is TGTGCCAGCAGTGAGGGTCAGACCTACGAGCAGTACTTC. It translates to CASSEGQTYEQYF.

This clonotype was seen a handful of times. The chain is built from TRBV6-1 and TRBJ1-2, with TRBD1 matching 7 bases. The germline V gene encodes CDR1 MNHNS and CDR2 SASEGT. Trimming cost V 6 bases and J 4 bases; bases outside gene matches: 5. This CDR3 has 13 amino acids. CDR3 bases: TGTGCCAGCAGATACGGGACAGTCTATGGCTACACCTTC. The encoded protein is CASRYGTVYGYTF.

This rearrangement joins TRBV6-6 to TRBJ2-1, with D perhaps matching TRBD2 (6 bases). V was trimmed by 4 bases and J by 4 bases, leaving 17 bases between them. Germline values: CDR1 MNHNY, CDR2 SVGAGI (reference sequence). CDR3 size: 16 residues. As DNA, the CDR3 is TGTGCCAGCAGTTTCTTTTCGGGGGTCAATTACAATGAGCAGTTCTTC. Its protein is CASSFFSGVNYNEQFF.

The J gene is TRBJ2-3, the V gene TRBV27, with 15 bases matching TRBD2. In germline, CDR1 is MNHEY, CDR2 SMNVEV (reference sequence). V shed 5 bases and J 10 bases; nucleotides not matched to a gene: 22. The CDR3 sequence is 20 residues long. This CDR3 reads CASSSGAGTSGRTPPGAQYF. The CDR3 DNA is TGTGCCAGCAGTAGCGGGGCCGGGACTAGCGGGAGGACCCCCCCCGGGGCGCAGTATTTT.

By share, this clonotype counts as medium-sized. This chain joins TRBV27 and TRBJ1-2, with a possible D match to TRBD1 (5 bases). From germline, CDR1 is MNHEY and CDR2 SMNVEV (reference sequence). CDR3 length: 13 residues. The germline V and J ends were trimmed by 6 bases and 7 bases, with 15 bases remaining between them. CDR3 loop: CASSRVDRSGYTF. The CDR3 coding sequence is TGTGCCAGCAGCAGGGTAGATCGGTCTGGCTACACCTTC.

This clonotype was seen a few times. V and J are TRBV6-1 and TRBJ2-3, with TRBD2 matching 15 bases. V gave up 5 bases and J gave up 5 bases; unmatched junction bases: 5. This CDR3 is 16 amino acids long. Germline-derived CDR1 and CDR2 are MNHNS and SASEGT. In nucleotides, the CDR3 is TGTGCCAGCAGTCGCGGGACTAGCGGGGGGTTAGATACGCAGTATTTT. Protein product: CASSRGTSGGLDTQYF.

This chain joins TRBV9 and TRBJ2-1; perhaps TRBD2 as D (5 bases). V shed 4 bases and J shed 7 bases, with 12 bases lying between them. The length of the CDR3 is 13 residues. CDR1 is SGDLS and CDR2 is YYNGEE in the germline V gene. CDR3 loop: CASSRRAGNEQFF. In DNA form, the CDR3 reads TGTGCCAGCAGCCGGCGGGCCGGGAATGAGCAGTTCTTC.

This chain uses TRBV6-6 with TRBJ2-1; D is undetermined. V shed 7 bases and J shed 5 bases, with 9 bases lying between them. This CDR3 region has 12 residues. Germline-derived CDR1 and CDR2 are MNHNY and SVGAGI (reference sequence). The CDR3 nucleotides are TGTGCCAGCATGCACAGAAACAATGAGCAGTTCTTC. It codes for CASMHRNNEQFF.

In its sample, this clonotype ranks as medium-sized (0.01 to 0.1%). The chain couples TRBV11-3 to TRBJ2-1; TRBD2 matches 7 bases. The DNA end lines up better with TRBJ2-7; the J call may be wrong. Germline CDR1 reads SGHNT; CDR2 reads YENEEA. CDR3 length: 18 residues. The CDR3 reads CASSPGAGEGTFSYEQYF. The CDR3 nucleotides are TGTGCCAGCAGCCCCGGGGCGGGAGAAGGGACCTTCTCCTACGAGCAGTACTTC.

This sequence joins TRBV12-3 or TRBV12-4 and TRBJ2-3; 11 positions match TRBD1. J lost 4 bases, V lost 7 bases, and 7 bases had no gene match. This CDR3 has 15 residues. The chain's CDR3 is CASNDGTGGSDTQYF. The CDR3 DNA reads TGTGCCAGCAACGACGGGACAGGGGGATCAGATACGCAGTATTTT.

V gene TRBV6-1 combines with J gene TRBJ2-1; D remains ambiguous. The J call may be incorrect, as the DNA end agrees better with TRBJ2-7. This CDR3 spans 13 amino acids. The germline CDR1 and CDR2 sequences are MNHNS and SASEGT. The CDR3 nucleotides are TGTGCCAGCAGTGTCTCTTCAGGCTACGAGCAGTACTTC. The encoded protein is CASSVSSGYEQYF.

On this clonotype: Since the CDR3 does not end with the conserved phenylalanine or tryptophan, this likely comes from a read error. This rearrangement joins TRBV6-1 to TRBJ2-1; D remains ambiguous. In germline, CDR1 is MNHNS, CDR2 SASEGT. CDR3 length: 15 amino acids. Deletions cut 2 bases from V and 1 base from J, with 9 bases between. The chain's CDR3 is CASSESASSYNEQFL. The CDR3 nucleotides read TGTGCCAGCAGTGAATCGGCTTCTTCCTACAATGAGCAGTTCTTA.

This clonotype is medium-sized (0.01 to 0.1%) by share. V is TRBV6-1 and J is TRBJ2-5; D is possibly TRBD2 (6 bases). Germline CDR1 reads MNHNS; CDR2 reads SASEGT. CDR3 length: 12 amino acids. Trimming left V 3 bases short and J 11 bases short, with 13 bases between. CDR3 nucleotides: TGTGCCAGCAGTGAGAGGGGAGGAGAGCAGTACTTC. This gives the protein CASSERGGEQYF.

The chain links TRBV12-3 or TRBV12-4 to TRBJ2-4; 13 bases agree with TRBD2. The junction had 6 bases not matched to a gene; V was cut back by 5 bases and J by 2 bases. CDR3 length: 17 residues. For the CDR3, the DNA is TGTGCCAGCAGTCCCGGGACTAGCGGGATATCCAAAAACATTCAGTACTTC. Its translation is CASSPGTSGISKNIQYF.

V is TRBV6-1 and J is TRBJ2-1; D possibly matches TRBD1 or TRBD2 (5 bases each). Germline V gene sequence: CDR1 MNHNS, CDR2 SASEGT. This CDR3 is built from 13 residues. Trimming left V 1 base short and J 13 bases short, with 14 bases between. The CDR3 nucleotides are TGTGCCAGCAGTGAAGAGAGGGGAGAGACCCAGTTCTTC. Its protein product is CASSEERGETQFF.